Listed below are T cell receptor beta chains from one sample, sequenced in a study of blood T cell repertoires in COVID-19. TCRdb keeps only in-frame clones here, not all; method: immunoSEQ multiplex PCR. Found here are some 270,000 clones, almost 85% of them singletons; the top ten hold approximately 9.1%. The sequenced sample was PBMCs or T cells enriched from blood (not recorded which). These TCRs come from a woman aged 50 to 65 with acute COVID-19. Both conserved end residues are part of each CDR3. Each record gives: J gene, D gene, V gene, clone size, CDR3 length, CDR3 DNA, CDR3 protein. The D gene is left open where the match is weak. Not every row has a clone size; where given, it reads once, few, many or a size class.

>TRBJ1-5|-|TRBV7-2|-|12
TGTGCCAGCAGCTTACAGGATCAGCCCCAGCATTTT
CASSLQDQPQHF
>TRBJ2-4|-|TRBV3-1/TRBV3-2|-|13
TGTGCCAGCAGCCAGAGGGAGCCCGGGATACAGTACTTC
CASSQREPGIQYF
>TRBJ1-1|TRBD1|TRBV11-2|-|17
TGTGCCAGCAGCTTAGATCTGGCAGGGGGGTTGGCCACTGAAGCTTTCTTT
CASSLDLAGGLATEAFF
>TRBJ2-3|TRBD2|TRBV10-3|-|13
TGTGCCATCACCGGGACTATCACAGATACGCAGTATTTT
CAITGTITDTQYF
>TRBJ1-2|-|TRBV19|-|14
TGTGCCAGTAGACCCCCGACAGCCGACTATGGCTACACCTTC
CASRPPTADYGYTF
>TRBJ2-5|TRBD2|TRBV7-2|-|14
TGTGCCAGCAGCTCGGGACTAGCGGGTGAGACCCAGTACTTC
CASSSGLAGETQYF
>TRBJ1-2|-|TRBV27|once|12
TGTGCCAGCAGGCAAAACCCGGGGGGCTACACCTTC
CASRQNPGGYTF
>TRBJ1-2|-|TRBV7-3|once|14
TGTGCCAGCAGCACCACTAGGGATCGAGATGGCTACACCTTC
CASSTTRDRDGYTF
>TRBJ2-3|-|TRBV18|-|15
TGTGCCAGCTCACCCTCTGAGGTTTTCGGAGATACGCAGTATTTT
CASSPSEVFGDTQYF
>TRBJ2-2|TRBD2|TRBV9|-|16
TGTGCCAGCACCCGGGGTAGCGGGGGAGGGACCGGGGAGCTGTTTTTT
CASTRGSGGGTGELFF
>TRBJ1-4|TRBD1|TRBV19|-|21
TGTGCCAGTAGTATAGATCGGCGACAGGGGACCTCATATGGGACCTATGAAAAACTGTTTTTT
CASSIDRRQGTSYGTYEKLFF
>TRBJ2-2|-|TRBV6-4|-|15
TGTGCCAGCAGTGAACAGCCCCACACTCCCGGGGAGCTGTTTTTT
CASSEQPHTPGELFF
>TRBJ1-2|TRBD1|TRBV29-1|-|17
TGCAGCGCCCTCGTTGGGAGACAGGGGCCAAGTAACTATGGCTACACCTTC
CSALVGRQGPSNYGYTF
>TRBJ2-7|-|TRBV5-4|-|15
TGTGCCAGCAGCTTGGCAGTTGGGGCCTCCTACGAGCAGTACTTC
CASSLAVGASYEQYF
>TRBJ1-1|-|TRBV6-2/TRBV6-3|-|16
TGTGCCAGCAGACCTACCCTCGGCAGGTTGAACACTGAAGCTTTCTTT
CASRPTLGRLNTEAFF
>TRBJ1-1|-|TRBV6-1|-|14
TGTGCCAGCAGTGACGGTACTAGCCCCACTGAAGCTTTCTTT
CASSDGTSPTEAFF
>TRBJ2-3|TRBD2|TRBV29-1|once|17
TGCAGCGTTGAAGGGCGCGCGGGGGGGCCATTTGGAGATACGCAGTATTTT
CSVEGRAGGPFGDTQYF
>TRBJ1-3|-|TRBV12-3/TRBV12-4|-|13
TGTGCCAGCAGGCTAAACTCTGGAAACACCATATATTTT
CASRLNSGNTIYF
>TRBJ1-1|-|TRBV5-1|-|12
TGCGCCAGCAGCTCGGACAGTCTTGAAGCTTTCTTT
CASSSDSLEAFF
>TRBJ2-1|-|TRBV6-5|once|14
TGTGCCAGCAGCCGCGAACTAGGAGTGGATGAGCAGTTCTTC
CASSRELGVDEQFF
>TRBJ2-3|-|TRBV4-1|-|15
TGCGCCAGCAGCCAAGGACTAAACACCGCAGATACGCAGTATTTT
CASSQGLNTADTQYF
>TRBJ1-3|-|TRBV6-5|-|15
TGTGCCAGCACCCGATCCGTTAGCTCTGGAAACACCATATATTTT
CASTRSVSSGNTIYF
>TRBJ1-5|TRBD1|TRBV6-1|-|16
TGTGCCAGCAGTGCCCCAACAGGGGCTAGCAATCAGCCCCAGCATTTT
CASSAPTGASNQPQHF